This T cell receptor beta chain was obtained from a study of T cell repertoires in cytomegalovirus infection (dated by TCRdb to the late 2010s). For context, the study as a whole: The HLA type of each donor mattered for the analysis, because public TCR beta signatures pointed to carriage of CMV infection along with the matching HLA type.

The table lists this clonotype with a few counts. Which antigen it targets is not known. The input lacks base qualities; no much larger clone sits a single base away. The data were produced on an Illumina HiSeq 1500. TCRdb applied fastp at Q25 and MiXCR to the public reads, then kept only in-frame beta chains. Rows merge per CDR3 protein into single entries with the most common DNA and genes. The sample table holds some 170,000 distinct CDR3 sequences, of which about a sixth were seen once. The ten biggest clones cover roughly 24% of the sample. CDR1 and CDR2, per the germline V gene, are MDHEN and SYDVKM. The CDR3 contains 12 residues, cysteine and phenylalanine counted. Only the CDR3 DNA is retained, 36 bases long and in frame from the first base. A distance of 7 bases separates the germline ends of V and J, which lose 7 bases and 0 bases respectively. Points the paper makes about the study in general: Cumulative frequency of public TCR beta family members discriminated carriers of CMV infection plus the relevant HLA type in this cohort and an independent approximately 340-donor cohort. In the ex vivo response, HLA-C-restricted CMV-specific TCR beta clonotypes were dominant, and in two of eight donors the single most frequent clonotype came from this HLA-C-restricted group.

This clonotype originated in a human donor in good health (CMV status not recorded). Some clones in this sample may be carry-over from other donors' samples. The V and J genes are TRBV28 and TRBJ2-7; the D gene is unclear. What was sequenced was CD8+ T cells from PBMCs. The CDR3 here reads CASMASSYEQYF. Here is the DNA: TGTGCCAGCATGGCCAGCTCCTACGAGCAGTACTTC.